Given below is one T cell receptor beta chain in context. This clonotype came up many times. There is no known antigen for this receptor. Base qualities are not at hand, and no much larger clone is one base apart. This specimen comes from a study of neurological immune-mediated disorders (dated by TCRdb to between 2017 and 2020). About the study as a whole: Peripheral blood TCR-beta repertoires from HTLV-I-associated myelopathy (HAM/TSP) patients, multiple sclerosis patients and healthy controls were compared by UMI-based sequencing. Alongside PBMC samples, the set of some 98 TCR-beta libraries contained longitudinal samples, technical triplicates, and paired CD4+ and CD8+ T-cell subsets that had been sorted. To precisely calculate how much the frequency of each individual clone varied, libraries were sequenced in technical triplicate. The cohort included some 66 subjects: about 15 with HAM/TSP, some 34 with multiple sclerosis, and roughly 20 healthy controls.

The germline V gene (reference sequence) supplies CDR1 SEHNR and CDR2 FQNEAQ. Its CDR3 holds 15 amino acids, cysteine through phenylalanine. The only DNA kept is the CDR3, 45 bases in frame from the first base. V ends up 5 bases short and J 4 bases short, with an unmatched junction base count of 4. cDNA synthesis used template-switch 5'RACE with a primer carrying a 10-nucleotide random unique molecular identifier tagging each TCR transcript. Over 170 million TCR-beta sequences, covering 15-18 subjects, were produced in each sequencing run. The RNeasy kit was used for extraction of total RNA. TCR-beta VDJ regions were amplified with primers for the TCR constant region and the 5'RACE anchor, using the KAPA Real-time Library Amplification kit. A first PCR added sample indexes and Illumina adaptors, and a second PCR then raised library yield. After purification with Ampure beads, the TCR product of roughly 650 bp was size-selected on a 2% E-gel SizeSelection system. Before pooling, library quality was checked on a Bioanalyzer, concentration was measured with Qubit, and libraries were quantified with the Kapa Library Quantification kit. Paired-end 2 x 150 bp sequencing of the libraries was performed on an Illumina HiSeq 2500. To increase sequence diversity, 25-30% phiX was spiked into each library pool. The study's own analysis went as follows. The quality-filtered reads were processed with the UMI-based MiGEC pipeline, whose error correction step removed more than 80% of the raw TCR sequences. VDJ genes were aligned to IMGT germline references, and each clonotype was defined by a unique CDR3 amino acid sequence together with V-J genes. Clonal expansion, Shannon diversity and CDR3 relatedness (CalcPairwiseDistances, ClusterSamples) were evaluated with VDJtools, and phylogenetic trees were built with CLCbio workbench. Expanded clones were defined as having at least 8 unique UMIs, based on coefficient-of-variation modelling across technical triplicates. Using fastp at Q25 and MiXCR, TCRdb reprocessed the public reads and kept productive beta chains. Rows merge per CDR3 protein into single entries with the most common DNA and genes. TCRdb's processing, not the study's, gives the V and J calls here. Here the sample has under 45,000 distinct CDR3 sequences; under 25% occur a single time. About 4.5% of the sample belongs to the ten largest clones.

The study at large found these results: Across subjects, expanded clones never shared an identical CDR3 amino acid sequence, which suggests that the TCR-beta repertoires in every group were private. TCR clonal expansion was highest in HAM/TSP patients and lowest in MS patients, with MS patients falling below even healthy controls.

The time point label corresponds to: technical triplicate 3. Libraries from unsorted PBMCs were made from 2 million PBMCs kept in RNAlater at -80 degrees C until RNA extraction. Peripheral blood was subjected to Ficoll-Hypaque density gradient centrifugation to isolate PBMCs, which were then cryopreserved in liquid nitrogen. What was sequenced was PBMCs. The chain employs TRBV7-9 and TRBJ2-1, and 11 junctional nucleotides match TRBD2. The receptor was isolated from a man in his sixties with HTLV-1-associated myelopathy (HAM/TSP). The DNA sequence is TGTGCCAGCAGCCAACTAGCGGGAGTTTACAATGAGCAGTTCTTC. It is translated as CASSQLAGVYNEQFF.